These T cell receptor beta chains were read from a single sample in a study of T-cell reconstitution after alpha-beta-depleted transplantation in children. TCRdb reanalysed the PCR reads using MiXCR and keeps one entry per CDR3 protein. This table has over 150,000 distinct CDR3 sequences, 6.5% to 7.5% appearing once. The sequences come from PBMCs from the stem cell graft donor, collected from the stem cell graft. These TCRs come from a human donor who donated a stem cell graft to a child with Wiskott-Aldrich syndrome. Both conserved end residues are part of each CDR3. Fields, in order: V gene, D gene, clone size, J gene, CDR3 DNA, CDR3 protein. The D gene is left open where the match is weak. The size field is filled for only some rows; it gives once, few, many or a size class.

>TRBV25-1|TRBD2|once|TRBJ2-1
TGTGCCAGCAGTGGGTTACGGACTAGCGGGGGGCTTTTCTCCTACAATGAGCAGTTCTTC
CASSGLRTSGGLFSYNEQFF
>TRBV10-3|.|many|TRBJ2-7
TGTGCCATCAGTGAGTCGGGGGCTACCTACGAGCAGTACTTC
CAISESGATYEQYF
>TRBV20-1|TRBD2|many|TRBJ2-5
TGCAGTGCTAGAAGGGCTAGCGGCCAAGAGACCCAGTACTTC
CSARRASGQETQYF
>TRBV20-1|TRBD1|.|TRBJ1-5
TGCAGTGCCAGCCGGGACAGGGCACTAAATCAGCCCCAGCATTTT
CSASRDRALNQPQHF
>TRBV2|.|few|TRBJ2-7
TGTGCCAGCAGTCCTCAGGGTCTCGAGCAGTACTTC
CASSPQGLEQYF
>TRBV20-1|TRBD1|many|TRBJ1-6
TGCAGTGCTAGGGGGGGCACAGGGGTTAGCTCACCCCTCCACTTT
CSARGGTGVSSPLHF
>TRBV6-5|.|many|TRBJ2-4
TGTGCCAGCAGTTACTCGACTCGGGTAGCCAAAAACATTCAGTACTTC
CASSYSTRVAKNIQYF
>TRBV5-1|.|many|TRBJ2-7
TGCGCCAGCACGCGACAGAGCTCCTACGAGCAGTACTTC
CASTRQSSYEQYF
>TRBV2|TRBD1|many|TRBJ1-6
TGTGCCGGTGGCGGGGACAGCTATAATTCACCCCTCCACTTT
CAGGGDSYNSPLHF
>TRBV29-1|.|many|TRBJ2-7
TGCAGCGTTCCCGGAGCGGGTGGAGTCAACGAGTACTTC
CSVPGAGGVNEYF
>TRBV9|.|few|TRBJ2-1
TGTGCCAGCAGTCTATTGGGGACCGCCTCCTACAATGAGCAGTTCTTC
CASSLLGTASYNEQFF
>TRBV20-1|TRBD2|many|TRBJ2-5
TGCAGTGCTAGGTTAGGACTAGCGGGAATGGAGACCCAGTACTTC
CSARLGLAGMETQYF
>TRBV7-9|.|many|TRBJ2-1
TGTGCCAGCAGCACCGCGACGCGCGGCGTTTTGGACAATGAGCAGTTCTTC
CASSTATRGVLDNEQFF
>TRBV7-2|.|many|TRBJ2-3
TGTGCCAGCAGCTTTCTAGAGACCCCACTCACAGATACGCAGTATTTT
CASSFLETPLTDTQYF
>TRBV5-6|TRBD1|many|TRBJ2-3
TGTGCCAGCAGCTTACAGGGGGCTGCTAGCACAGATACGCAGTATTTT
CASSLQGAASTDTQYF
>TRBV29-1|TRBD2|many|TRBJ2-7
TGCAGCGTTGTTCTAGGAGCGGGAGGCGTCGAGCAGTACTTC
CSVVLGAGGVEQYF
>TRBV15|.|few|TRBJ1-1
TGTGCCACCAGCAGATCCCGGACCGATACGGCTTTCTTT
CATSRSRTDTAFF
>TRBV13|.|few|TRBJ1-6
TGTGCCAGCAGGCTCAGGGGAGGATCGGGTTCACCCCTCCACTTT
CASRLRGGSGSPLHF
>TRBV29-1|TRBD2|many|TRBJ2-1
TGCAGCGTTGAAGATGGTCTAGCGGCTAACAATGAGCAGTTCTTC
CSVEDGLAANNEQFF
>TRBV6-5|TRBD1|many|TRBJ2-1
TGTGCCAGCAGTTCCCCTCGGACAGGGTCCAATGAGCAGTTCTTC
CASSSPRTGSNEQFF
>TRBV5-6|.|many|TRBJ1-4
TGTGCCAGCAGTCGATCATCTGGCAGTGAAAAACTGTTTTTT
CASSRSSGSEKLFF
>TRBV6-5|TRBD1|many|TRBJ1-1
TGTGCCAGCAGTCTGCAGGGGGTAGCTGAAGCTTTCTTT
CASSLQGVAEAFF
>TRBV10-1|.|many|TRBJ1-5
TGCGCCAGTCTGGGGATTCCGGGGGGAAATCAGCCCCAGCATTTT
CASLGIPGGNQPQHF
>TRBV24-1|.|few|TRBJ2-1
TGTGCCACCAGACCAGGGGACCTACGTTACAATGAGCAGTTCTTC
CATRPGDLRYNEQFF
>TRBV4-3|TRBD2|.|TRBJ2-5
TGCGCCAGCAGCCAAGAATTAGCGACTAGCGGGCCCGGCAAGCGAGAGACCCAGTACTTC
CASSQELATSGPGKRETQYF
>TRBV12-3/TRBV12-4|.|many|TRBJ2-4
TGTGCCAGCAGTCCCCTGGGGGTCATGGGGGACATTCAGTACTTC
CASSPLGVMGDIQYF
>TRBV12-3/TRBV12-4|.|many|TRBJ2-1
TGTGCCAGCAGTCTCCCAGCGTACAATGAGCAGTTCTTC
CASSLPAYNEQFF
>TRBV12-3/TRBV12-4|TRBD1|.|TRBJ1-1
TGTGCCAGCACCCGAGGGGGCGGGCTGGGAGCTTTCTTT
CASTRGGGLGAFF
>TRBV28|.|few|TRBJ2-6
TGTGCCTGCCTTCTGACCAACTCTGGGGCCAACGTCCTGACTTTC
CACLLTNSGANVLTF
>TRBV12-3/TRBV12-4|.|many|TRBJ2-2
TGTGCCAGCAGCAATCAGAGAACCGGGGAGCTGTTTTTT
CASSNQRTGELFF
>TRBV2|.|many|TRBJ1-5
TGTGCCAGCAGGAAAGAGAGGAATCAGCCCCAGCATTTT
CASRKERNQPQHF
>TRBV4-2|TRBD1|many|TRBJ1-4
TGTGCCAGCAGCTCAGCTGAGGGGGCGGATGAAAAACTGTTTTTT
CASSSAEGADEKLFF
>TRBV15|.|many|TRBJ2-5
TGTGCCACCAGCAGAGTCTCAGGGGAGACCCAGTACTTC
CATSRVSGETQYF
>TRBV20-1|.|many|TRBJ2-3
TGCAGTGCTAGAGTGCAGGGTCGTGGCACAGATACGCAGTATTTT
CSARVQGRGTDTQYF
>TRBV6-5|.|many|TRBJ1-6
TGTGCCAGCAGTTCGAGGACACGGCCAAATTCACCCCTCCACTTT
CASSSRTRPNSPLHF
>TRBV29-1|TRBD2|many|TRBJ2-1
TGCAGCGAACTCCCGGGACTAGCGCACACAGTCGGACTATACGTGCAGTTCTTC
CSELPGLAHTVGLYVQFF
>TRBV12-3/TRBV12-4|TRBD1|many|TRBJ1-1
TGTGCCAGCGGGACAGGGAACACTGAAGCTTTCTTT
CASGTGNTEAFF
>TRBV9|TRBD2|many|TRBJ2-5
TGTGCCAGCAGCCTCCCTCTGCCTAGCGGCAAAGAGACCCAGTACTTC
CASSLPLPSGKETQYF
>TRBV7-9|.|many|TRBJ1-5
TGTGCCAGCAGTTGGGACGGCCCGGGCCAGCCCCAGCATTTT
CASSWDGPGQPQHF
>TRBV5-4|.|many|TRBJ1-3
TGTGCCAGCAGCATCGGGGGACACCCCTCTGGAAACACCATATATTTT
CASSIGGHPSGNTIYF
>TRBV18|.|many|TRBJ2-5
TGTGCCAGCTCCCATTCCCAAGAGACCCAGTACTTC
CASSHSQETQYF
>TRBV6-6|.|many|TRBJ2-5
TGTGCCAGCAGCCCAGCCGCGAGAGAGACCCAGTACTTC
CASSPAARETQYF
>TRBV4-1|TRBD2|many|TRBJ2-7
TGCGCCAGCAGCCAAGAATTAGGGCTAGCGGGAGATTACAGCGAGCAGTACTTC
CASSQELGLAGDYSEQYF
>TRBV20-1|.|many|TRBJ2-1
TGCAGTGCTAGAGTAGGGTTCTTC
CSARVGFF
>TRBV20-1|.|.|TRBJ1-5
TGCAGTGCCCTGAGCGGTCGTGAGGACAATCAGCCCCAGCATTTT
CSALSGREDNQPQHF
>TRBV30|.|many|TRBJ2-2
TGTGCCTGGAGTGGGGTCCGGCCGGGTCCCACCGGGGAGCTGTTTTTT
CAWSGVRPGPTGELFF